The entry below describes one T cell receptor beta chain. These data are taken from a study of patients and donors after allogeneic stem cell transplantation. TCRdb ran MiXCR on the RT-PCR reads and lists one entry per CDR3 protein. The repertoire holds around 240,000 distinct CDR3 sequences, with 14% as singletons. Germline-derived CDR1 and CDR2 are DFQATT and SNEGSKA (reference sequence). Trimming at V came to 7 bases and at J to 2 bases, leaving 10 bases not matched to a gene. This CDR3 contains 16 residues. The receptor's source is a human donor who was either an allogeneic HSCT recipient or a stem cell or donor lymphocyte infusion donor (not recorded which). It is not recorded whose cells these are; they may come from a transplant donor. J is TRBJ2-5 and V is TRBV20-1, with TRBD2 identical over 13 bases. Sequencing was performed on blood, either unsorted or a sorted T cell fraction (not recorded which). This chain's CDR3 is CSVNLEGLAGQETQYF. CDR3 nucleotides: TGCAGTGTTAACCTCGAGGGACTAGCGGGGCAAGAGACCCAGTACTTC.